This T cell receptor (beta chain) was found in a study of control samples from healthy donors and cancer patients. CDR1 and CDR2 from the germline V gene are LGHDT and YNNKEL (reference sequence). V was clipped by 1 base and J by 8 bases, with 8 bases between them. This CDR3 has 12 amino acids. Generated by immunoSEQ multiplex PCR, the TCRdb table keeps only in-frame clones and is missing some. The sample has around 140,000 clones, 85% to 90% seen once. The gene calls are TRBV3-1 (or the pseudogene TRBV3-2) and TRBJ1-1; D unresolved. This sequence originates from a man aged 50-60 years with head and neck cancer. The specimen sequenced was PBMCs. The chain's CDR3 is CASSQGYLEAFF. Here the CDR3 DNA reads TGTGCCAGCAGCCAAGGTTACCTAGAAGCTTTCTTT.